The 27 T cell receptor beta chains given below trace back to one sample, sequenced in a study of tissue T cells after allogeneic stem cell transplantation. Time point of the sample: mouse harvest day 7 after allogeneic transplant. Each mouse received 10^7 T-cell-depleted marrow cells plus 10^6 splenic CD5+ T cells by tail vein. Clones were read by immunoSEQ multiplex PCR, and TCRdb kept only the in-frame ones, dropping some. Of about 9,000 clones listed, roughly 45% were seen once; the top ten hold approximately 7.4%. Sequences were obtained from gut tissue. The receptor source for this set is a female BALB/c mouse given C57BL/6 T cells with graft-versus-host disease after an allogeneic hematopoietic cell transplant.

Concerning this clone itself: Gene labels here are mouse ones. The DNA read from the CDR3 is TGTGCCAGCAGTGATAGGCTGGGGGGAGGAACGCTGTAT. Translating it yields CASSDRLGGGTLY. The entire CDR3 protein is CASSDRLGGGTLYF. The genes are TRBV13-3 and TRBJ2-3; 8 bases fit TRBD2. The CDR3 end is not reached by the read, which stops 1 residue before it; the germline J gene fills it in. V dropped 1 base and J dropped 8; count of bases not matched to a gene: 6. CDR1 is NNHDY and CDR2 is SYVADS in the germline V gene. The CDR3 runs to 14 residues.

Points on this clone: The gene symbols are mouse symbols. With the read ending 1 residue before the CDR3 end, the germline J gene is used to fill in that end. V gene TRBV13-2 combines with J gene TRBJ2-7, with 10 bases lining up with TRBD1. The V and J ends lost 2 bases and 7 bases, in that order; junction bases with no gene match: 6. The CDR3 contains 14 residues. Germline V gives CDR1 NNHNN, CDR2 SYGAGS (reference sequence). Partial CDR3 DNA: TGTGCCAGCGGTGACCCGGGACAGGGGAGGGAACAGTAC. Protein: CASGDPGQGREQY. The entire CDR3 reads CASGDPGQGREQYF.

This clone ranks as large. Mouse gene names and germline throughout. Coverage ceases 1 residue before the CDR3 finishes, and the germline J gene fills in the end. This rearrangement joins TRBV12-2 to TRBJ1-4; D is unresolved. Germline V CDR1 and CDR2: SGHLS, HYDKME. V dropped 0 bases and J dropped 3 bases, with 7 bases sitting between them. CDR3 length: 14 amino acids. The CDR3 loop reads CASSLGETNERLFF. CDR3 DNA (partial): TGTGCCAGCTCTCTCGGGGAGACCAACGAAAGATTATTT.

To note about this clone: The gene symbols are mouse symbols. The observed sequence ends 1 residue before the CDR3 terminus, with the missing tail filled in from the germline J gene. The V gene is TRBV15, the J gene TRBJ1-5, with D unresolved. The CDR3 runs 14 residues. Trimming shortened V by 1 base and J by 0 bases, and 4 bases separated the two germline ends. Germline values: CDR1 SGHND, CDR2 FRSKSL. The part of the CDR3 DNA that was read is TGTGCCAGCAGTTTAGGGGGTAACAACCAGGCTCCGCTT. Its translation: CASSLGGNNQAPL. The whole CDR3 sequence reads CASSLGGNNQAPLF.

A word on this clone: Gene labels here are mouse ones. The read terminates 1 residue ahead of where the CDR3 ends, so the germline J gene completes it. The chain has TRBV23 and TRBJ1-3. The CDR3 has 13 residues. The germline gives CDR1 KGHTA, CDR2 FQNQQP. The CDR3 bases that were read are TGCTCCAGCAGTCAGGGGGCTGGAAATACGCTCTAT. This translates into CSSSQGAGNTLY. From start to end, the CDR3 is CSSSQGAGNTLYF.

Points on this clone: The genes are named according to mouse. From the germline J gene comes the end of the CDR3, since the read stops 1 residue before it. The chain combines TRBV15 with TRBJ2-1; 7 bases fit TRBD1. Germline loops: CDR1 SGHND, CDR2 FRSKSL. CDR3 length equals 13 residues. V lost 5 bases and J lost 5; bases outside the gene matches: 3. The CDR3 is CASSRDRHAEQFF. The CDR3 DNA, read in part, is TGTGCCAGCAGTCGGGACAGACATGCTGAGCAGTTC.

This clone was observed a handful of times. Mouse gene names apply. The CDR3 end lies 1 residue beyond the end of the read and is filled in from the germline J gene. The chain uses TRBV12-1 and TRBJ2-7; 11 bases fit TRBD2. Germline V gene lookup returns CDR1 SGHSN and CDR2 HYEKVE. This CDR3 has 14 amino acids. The J segment lost 7 bases and the V segment lost 4 bases, leaving 8 bases of the junction unmatched. CDR3 amino acids: CASSPTGGAREQYF. The sequenced CDR3 bases are TGTGCCAGCTCCCCCACTGGGGGGGCGCGGGAACAGTAC.

In its sample, this clone ranks as medium-sized. All gene names here are mouse names. The CDR3 loop is CATRGSGNTLYF. Partial CDR3 DNA: TGTGCCACCAGGGGTTCTGGAAATACGCTCTAT. The V gene is TRBV31, the J gene TRBJ1-3; perhaps TRBD1 as D (6 bases). The read stops 1 residue short of the end of the CDR3; the missing end is completed from the germline J gene. From germline, CDR1 is GKSSPN and CDR2 SITVG. The CDR3 loop spans 12 amino acids. V lost 8 bases to trimming and J lost 0 bases, with 8 bases between them.

Details on this clone: Gene names denote mouse genes. The read ends 1 residue before the CDR3 terminus; that terminus is restored from the germline J gene. The rearrangement uses TRBV26 and TRBJ1-4, with a possible D match to TRBD1 (5 bases). This CDR3 is 15 amino acids long. V lost 2 bases to trimming and J lost 0 bases, with 7 bases between them. The germline V gene has CDR1 KGHPV and CDR2 FQNQEV (reference sequence). CDR3: CASSLGQFSNERLFF. CDR3 DNA, as far as it was read: TGTGCCAGCAGTCTGGGACAATTTTCCAACGAAAGATTATTT.

This clone has only a few counts. Genes here carry mouse names. The observed sequence ends 1 residue before the CDR3 terminus, with the missing tail filled in from the germline J gene. This chain uses TRBV16 with TRBJ2-7, with a possible D match to TRBD1 (5 bases). The CDR3 spans 12 residues. Germline values: CDR1 SGHSA, CDR2 FRNQAP. Between the trimmed V and J ends, which lost 1 base and 7 bases, there was a span of 8 bases. The CDR3 bases that were read are TGTGCAAGCAGCTTAGGACAGAGGGAACAGTAC. Its translation: CASSLGQREQY. The whole CDR3 sequence reads CASSLGQREQYF.

A few counts support this clone. Gene names denote mouse genes. From the germline J gene comes the end of the CDR3, since the read stops 1 residue before it. The J gene is TRBJ2-5, the V gene TRBV26, with D perhaps matching TRBD2 (6 bases). This CDR3 is built from 14 residues. Germline-derived CDR1 and CDR2 are KGHPV and FQNQEV (reference sequence). Trimming cost V 1 base and J 6 bases, with 11 bases left between them. The covered CDR3 bases are TGTGCCAGCAGTCTGTTCTGGGGCGGTGACACCCAGTAC. Its protein product is CASSLFWGGDTQY. The complete CDR3 sequence is CASSLFWGGDTQYF.

This clone was counted between two and nine times. Gene and germline names: mouse. The CDR3 extends 1 residue past the end of the read, so its final part is completed from the germline J gene. The chain joins TRBV3 to TRBJ1-5; possible D gene TRBD1, 6 bases. Trimming removed 5 bases at V and 7 bases at J, with 12 bases between. Germline V lookup: CDR1 SNHLY, CDR2 FYNGKV (reference sequence). This CDR3 has 13 residues. CDR3 in amino acids: CASSAGGLQAPLF. CDR3 DNA, as far as it was read: TGTGCCAGCAGCGCCGGGGGGCTGCAGGCTCCGCTT. The variable domain in full, completed from reference TRBV3 and TRBJ1-5, reads GPKVLQIPSHQIIDMGQMVTLNCDPVSNHLYFYWYKQILGQQMEFLVNFYNGKVMEKSKLFKDQFSVERPDGSYFTLKIQPTALEDSAVYFCASSAGGLQAPLFGEGTRLSVL.

With regard to this clone: Here the gene names and germline are mouse. The read ends 1 residue before the CDR3 terminus; that terminus is restored from the germline J gene. The rearrangement uses TRBV26 and TRBJ1-6; D ambiguous. TRBJ1-6 is an ORF for which the function is uncertain. This CDR3 is built from 14 residues. Between the trimmed V and J ends, which lost 2 bases and 4 bases, there was a span of 6 bases. Germline lookup yields CDR1 KGHPV and CDR2 FQNQEV (reference sequence). The sequenced part of the CDR3 DNA is TGTGCCAGCAGTCTGGAGGGATATAATTCGCCCCTCTAC. Protein product: CASSLEGYNSPLY. The whole CDR3 sequence is CASSLEGYNSPLYF.

This clone was seen just once. The genes are named according to mouse. The CDR3 is cut off 1 residue early in the read; its end comes from the germline J gene. V is TRBV26 and J is TRBJ2-1; 7 nucleotides align to TRBD1. Germline V CDR1 and CDR2: KGHPV, FQNQEV (reference sequence). This CDR3 has 14 amino acids. The ends lost 4 bases at V and 3 bases at J; junction bases unmatched: 3. The CDR3 protein is CASSPQGVYAEQFF. Partial CDR3 DNA: TGTGCCAGCAGTCCTCAGGGGGTCTATGCTGAGCAGTTC.

On this clone itself: Genes here carry mouse names. The CDR3 end falls 1 residue outside the read, so it is completed with the germline J gene. This rearrangement joins TRBV3 to TRBJ1-3, with D perhaps matching TRBD1 (5 bases). Germline loops: CDR1 SNHLY, CDR2 FYNGKV (reference sequence). V lost 5 bases, J lost 3 bases, and 8 bases lay in between. The CDR3 extends over 13 amino acids. The CDR3 bases that were read are TGTGCCAGCAGCCCCCAGGGTGGAAATACGCTCTAT. As protein: CASSPQGGNTLY. The whole CDR3 sequence is CASSPQGGNTLYF.

As concerns this clone: The gene names here belong to mouse. The read ends 1 residue early relative to the CDR3; the germline J gene fills the gap. The rearrangement joins TRBV16 to TRBJ2-7; 9 bases line up with TRBD2. V was clipped by 4 bases and J by 4 bases; unmatched bases: 5. There are 14 residues in the CDR3. The germline V gene has CDR1 SGHSA and CDR2 FRNQAP. The covered CDR3 bases are TGTGCAAGCAGCTCCCACTGGGGGGCGTATGAACAGTAC. It codes for CASSSHWGAYEQY. The CDR3 as a whole reads CASSSHWGAYEQYF.

This clone was seen only a few times. Gene and germline names: mouse. The CDR3 is cut off 1 residue early in the read; its end comes from the germline J gene. V is TRBV5 and J is TRBJ2-1, with 9 positions matching TRBD2. From germline, CDR1 is LGHNA and CDR2 YNLKQL (reference sequence). Unmatched junction bases numbered 5, after V lost 4 bases and J lost 4 bases. This CDR3 spans 15 amino acids. Partial CDR3 DNA: TGTGCCAGCAGCCTCGGACTGGGGCAGTATGCTGAGCAGTTC. This encodes CASSLGLGQYAEQF. The CDR3 as a whole reads CASSLGLGQYAEQFF.

Concerning this clone: Gene names and germline refer to mouse. The CDR3 end lies 1 residue beyond the end of the read and is filled in from the germline J gene. This sequence joins TRBV3 and TRBJ2-3, with a weak D call TRBD1 (5 bases). With 4 bases removed from V and 1 base from J, the gap between germline ends came to 12 bases. Germline CDR1 is SNHLY and CDR2 is FYNGKV (reference sequence). The CDR3 has 15 amino acids. The sequenced CDR3 bases are TGTGCCAGCAGCTCTCAGGGATCTGGTGCAGAAACGCTGTAT. This translates into CASSSQGSGAETLY. The whole CDR3 region reads CASSSQGSGAETLYF.

Concerning this clone itself: Germline and genes: mouse. Read data end 1 residue before the CDR3 end; the end is taken from the germline J gene. The V gene is TRBV5, the J gene TRBJ2-7, with 10 positions matching TRBD1. The CDR3 has 15 residues. V was pared by 0 bases and J by 7 bases, with 6 bases of the junction left unmatched. Germline V gene lookup returns CDR1 LGHNA and CDR2 YNLKQL (reference sequence). The covered CDR3 bases are TGTGCCAGCAGCCAAGACCCAGACAGGGGGCGGGAACAGTAC. Encoded protein: CASSQDPDRGREQY. The full CDR3 protein is CASSQDPDRGREQYF.

As to this clone: Any gene name here is a mouse gene name. The observed sequence ends 1 residue before the CDR3 terminus, with the missing tail filled in from the germline J gene. This chain joins TRBV29 and TRBJ1-2; 7 positions match TRBD1. This CDR3 has 15 residues. The V segment lost 1 base and the J segment 0 bases; nucleotides outside the gene matches: 2. Germline CDR1 is MSHET and CDR2 is SYDVDS. The CDR3 loop is CASSLYGTANSDYTF. Partial CDR3 DNA: TGTGCTAGCAGTTTATACGGGACAGCAAACTCCGACTACACC.

This clone was seen once. Here the gene names and germline are mouse. The read gets to within 1 residue of the CDR3 end, and the germline J gene fills in the rest. V and J are TRBV13-2 and TRBJ1-2; 10 nucleotides line up with TRBD1. The CDR3 totals 15 residues. Looked up from germline, CDR1 is NNHNN and CDR2 is SYGAGS (reference sequence). Losses at the gene ends were 0 bases for V and 2 bases for J; bases not matched to a gene: 1. The covered CDR3 bases are TGTGCCAGCGGTGATGGGGACAGGGGTAACTCCGACTACACC. This gives the protein CASGDGDRGNSDYT. The CDR3 in its entirety is CASGDGDRGNSDYTF.

This clone is a singleton in its sample. Gene names and germline refer to mouse. The sequence runs out 1 residue before the end of the CDR3; the remainder is reconstructed from the germline J gene. Other DNA sequences in the same sample also yield this CDR3. The V gene is TRBV15, the J gene TRBJ1-1; D perhaps matches TRBD1 (5 bases). V was clipped by 3 bases and J by 0 bases, with 8 bases between them. The CDR3 runs to 14 residues. CDR1 and CDR2 from the germline V gene are SGHND and FRSKSL. This CDR3 reads CASSLGGANTEVFF. The covered CDR3 bases are TGTGCCAGCAGTTTGGGGGGAGCAAACACAGAAGTCTTC.

Worth noting for this clone: Mouse germline and gene names are used. The read is 1 residue too short to cover the CDR3 end, so that end is filled in from the germline J gene. The V and J genes are TRBV23 and TRBJ1-2. Germline V CDR1 and CDR2: KGHTA, FQNQQP. This CDR3 is built from 14 residues. CDR3 DNA (partial): TGCTCCAGCAGTCAATCCGCTACAAACTCCGACTACACC. Protein product: CSSSQSATNSDYT. The whole CDR3 is CSSSQSATNSDYTF.

About this clone: Gene names refer to mouse genes. The read terminates 1 residue before the CDR3 end, so the remaining end is supplied by the germline J gene. J is TRBJ2-2 and V is TRBV23; TRBD1, the table's D call, lacks a check against the DNA. Germline V lookup: CDR1 KGHTA, CDR2 FQNQQP. The CDR3 is made up of 14 amino acids. CDR3 DNA (partial): TGCTCCAGCAGCCGGACAGGGGACACCGGGCAGCTCTAC. Residues: CSSSRTGDTGQLY. The CDR3, in full, reads CSSSRTGDTGQLYF. Drawing the rest from reference TRBV23 and TRBJ2-2, the complete variable domain is DAAVTQKPRYLIKMKGQEAEMKCIPEKGHTAVFWYQQKQSKELKFLIYFQNQQPLDQIDMVKERFSAVCPSSSLCSLGIRTCEAEDSALYLCSSSRTGDTGQLYFGEGSKLTVL.

There are a few counts of this clone. All gene names here are mouse names. The CDR3 extends 1 residue past the end of the read, so its final part is completed from the germline J gene. The chain links TRBV16 to TRBJ1-4, with no clear D. The CDR3 is 14 amino acids. With 1 base removed from V and 3 bases from J, the gap between germline ends came to 6 bases. Germline values: CDR1 SGHSA, CDR2 FRNQAP. CDR3 residues: CASSLGAANERLFF. The covered CDR3 bases are TGTGCAAGCAGCTTAGGGGCGGCCAACGAAAGATTATTT.

A remark on this clone: Gene names refer to mouse genes. The read is 1 residue too short to cover the CDR3 end, so that end is filled in from the germline J gene. The V call is TRBV26, the J call TRBJ2-2, with no clear D. The V gene's germline CDR1 is KGHPV and CDR2 FQNQEV (reference sequence). The CDR3 sequence is 14 residues long. Trimming removed 3 bases at V and 1 base at J, with 6 bases between. The part of the CDR3 DNA that was read is TGTGCCAGCAGTCTCAACCTAAACACCGGGCAGCTCTAC. As protein: CASSLNLNTGQLY. The whole CDR3 is CASSLNLNTGQLYF.

Notes on this clone: Genes and germline come from the mouse. The read finishes 1 residue shy of the CDR3 end, and the germline J gene is used to complete it. The gene calls are TRBV21 and TRBJ1-3, with TRBD1 matching over 9 bases. TRBV21 is an ORF, with its function uncertain. With 2 bases clipped from V and 3 bases from J, the junction kept 5 bases outside the gene matches. The CDR3 extends over 16 amino acids. CDR3 in amino acids: CASSQLGQGYGNTLYF. The covered CDR3 bases are TGTGCTAGCAGTCAACTGGGACAGGGATATGGAAATACGCTCTAT.